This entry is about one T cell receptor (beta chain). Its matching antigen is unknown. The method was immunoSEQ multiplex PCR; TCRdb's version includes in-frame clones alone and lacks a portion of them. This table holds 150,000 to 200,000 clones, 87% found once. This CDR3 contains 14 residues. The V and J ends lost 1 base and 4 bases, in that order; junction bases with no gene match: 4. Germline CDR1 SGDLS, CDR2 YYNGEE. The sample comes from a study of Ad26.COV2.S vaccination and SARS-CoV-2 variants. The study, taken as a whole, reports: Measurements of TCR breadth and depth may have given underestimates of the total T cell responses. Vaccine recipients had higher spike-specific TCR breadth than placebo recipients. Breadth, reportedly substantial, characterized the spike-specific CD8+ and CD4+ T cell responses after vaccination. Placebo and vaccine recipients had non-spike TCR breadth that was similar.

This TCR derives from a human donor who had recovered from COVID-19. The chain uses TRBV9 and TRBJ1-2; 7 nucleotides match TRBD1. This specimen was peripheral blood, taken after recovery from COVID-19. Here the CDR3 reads CASSVTGASYGYTF. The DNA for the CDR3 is TGTGCCAGCAGCGTAACAGGGGCCAGCTATGGCTACACCTTC. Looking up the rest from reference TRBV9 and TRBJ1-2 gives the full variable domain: DSGVTQTPKHLITATGQRVTLRCSPRSGDLSVYWYQQSLDQGLQFLIQYYNGEERAKGNILERFSAQQFPDLHSELNLSSLELGDSALYFCASSVTGASYGYTFGSGTRLTVV.